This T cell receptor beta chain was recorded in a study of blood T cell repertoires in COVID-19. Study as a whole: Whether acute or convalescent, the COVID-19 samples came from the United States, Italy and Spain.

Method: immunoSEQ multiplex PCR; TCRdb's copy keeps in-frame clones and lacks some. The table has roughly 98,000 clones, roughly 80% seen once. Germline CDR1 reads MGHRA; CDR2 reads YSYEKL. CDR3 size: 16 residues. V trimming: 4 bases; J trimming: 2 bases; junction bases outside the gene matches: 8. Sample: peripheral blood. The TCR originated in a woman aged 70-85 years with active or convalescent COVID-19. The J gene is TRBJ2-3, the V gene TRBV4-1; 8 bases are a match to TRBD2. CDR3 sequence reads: CASSRALAGNTDTQYF. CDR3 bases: TGCGCCAGCAGCCGGGCATTAGCGGGGAACACAGATACGCAGTATTTT.